Listed here is a single T cell receptor beta chain. The antigen is unknown. This entry is derived from a study of vaccination and CD4 T cells after COVID-19. The CDR3 is 14 amino acids. V was trimmed by 5 bases and J by 1 base, leaving 14 bases between them. Germline CDR1 DFQATT, CDR2 SNEGSKA (reference sequence). Sequencing of the DNA from cultured CD4+ T cells was carried out with the Oncomine TCR Beta short-read assay. Genomic DNA extraction was carried out from cultured CD4+ T cells. Via MiXCR, TCRdb re-called the PCR reads, giving one row per CDR3 protein. This repertoire shows about 13,000 distinct CDR3 sequences, 41% found once; its top ten account for roughly 9.2%. Treatment described: approximately 9-day PBMC culture with coronavirus spike peptide pools or control peptides (ViraFEST assay).

The specimen was CD4+ T cells from blood, cultured in vitro, collected after SARS-CoV-2 vaccination. The clonotype was recovered from a human donor who had recovered from COVID-19. The rearrangement joins TRBV20-1 to TRBJ2-5, with D uncertain. CDR3 sequence reads: CSARPARLQETQYF. In nucleotides, the CDR3 is TGCAGTGCTCGCCCGGCTAGGCTCCAAGAGACCCAGTACTTC.